This T cell receptor (beta chain) was retrieved from a study of immune evolution from preneoplasia to lung adenocarcinoma. V gave up 2 bases and J gave up 5 bases, with 12 bases separating them. Germline V gives CDR1 MNHEY, CDR2 SVGAGI. This CDR3 has 15 residues. Data came from immunoSEQ multiplex PCR; TCRdb stores just in-frame clones and leaves some out. Here the sample spans roughly 38,000 clones, 60% to 75% being singletons. This chain connects TRBV6-5 to TRBJ2-2; TRBD1 might be the D (5 bases). The sample comprised FFPE invasive lung adenocarcinoma tissue. The TCR comes from a person aged 55 to 75 with lung adenocarcinoma. The CDR3 reads CASSYGQGLTGELFF. Here the CDR3 DNA reads TGTGCCAGCAGTTACGGACAAGGGTTGACCGGGGAGCTGTTTTTT.